This is a list of T cell receptor beta chains from one sample in a study of T-cell memory formation after mild COVID-19. TCRdb itself ran the 5' RACE reads through MiXCR, one entry per CDR3 protein. The sample lists about 150,000 distinct CDR3 sequences; roughly 31% were seen once. Sequences were obtained from PBMCs or a T cell subset sorted from them (not recorded which). The receptors shown here come from an adult woman who had mild COVID-19 (a few samples of this study predate the infection). Cell type and time point are not known. Each CDR3 is given with its conserved first and last residue. Fields, in order: V gene, clone size, J gene, D gene, CDR3 DNA, CDR3 protein. D genes are given only for firm matches. Rows give clone size only sometimes, using once, few, many, or a class for an expanded clone.

TRBV27,.,TRBJ2-3,.,TGTGCCAGCAGTTTAGGGCCCAAAGGCACAGATACGCAGTATTTT,CASSLGPKGTDTQYF
TRBV20-1,few,TRBJ2-3,TRBD2,TGCAGTGCAGGACCAGCGGGGGGGCCGGCAGATACGCAGTATTTT,CSAGPAGGPADTQYF
TRBV25-1,few,TRBJ1-1,.,TGTGCCAGCAGTGAAGTAGGGGCGACGGACACTGAAGCTTTCTTT,CASSEVGATDTEAFF
TRBV20-1,few,TRBJ1-1,.,TGCAGTGCTAGAGATGTCGCTATTCCCGCAAACACTGAAGCTTTCTTT,CSARDVAIPANTEAFF
TRBV5-6,few,TRBJ2-3,.,TGTGCCAGCAGCTTGAACTCAGATACGCAGTATTTT,CASSLNSDTQYF
TRBV5-1,few,TRBJ2-7,.,TGCGCCAGCAGCTTCGACAACTACGAGCAGTACTTC,CASSFDNYEQYF
TRBV7-9,.,TRBJ2-7,TRBD1,TGTGCCAGCAGCGAACCCGGGACAGGGACGTACGAGCAGTACTTC,CASSEPGTGTYEQYF
TRBV30,.,TRBJ1-1,.,TGTGCCTGGAGTGTAATACGGGGGACTGAAGCTTTCTTT,CAWSVIRGTEAFF
TRBV7-9,.,TRBJ2-2,.,TGTGCCAGCAGCCTTAAAGTGCCCGGGGAGCTGTTTTTT,CASSLKVPGELFF
TRBV25-1,.,TRBJ1-2,TRBD1,TGTGCCAGCAGTACCCCGACAGGGTTTGGATATGGCTACACCTTC,CASSTPTGFGYGYTF
TRBV12-3/TRBV12-4,few,TRBJ1-4,.,TGTGCCAGCAGTTATTTGGTCGACGAAAAACTGTTTTTT,CASSYLVDEKLFF
TRBV6-5,.,TRBJ2-1,TRBD2,TGTGCCAGCAGTGGGAATCTAGCGGGGAGCCTCAATGAGCAGTTCTTC,CASSGNLAGSLNEQFF
TRBV5-1,.,TRBJ1-2,.,TGCGCCAGCAGCCTGGACACCCTAAATCCCTATTACGGCTACACCTTC,CASSLDTLNPYYGYTF
TRBV5-6,few,TRBJ2-1,.,TGTGCCAGCAGCTTCTCGGTCAATGAGCAGTTCTTC,CASSFSVNEQFF
TRBV2,.,TRBJ2-5,.,TGTGCCAGCAGTGAACCCACAGACCTTCAAGAGACCCAGTACTTC,CASSEPTDLQETQYF
TRBV24-1,few,TRBJ2-5,.,TGTGCCACCAGTGATGGGCCTCAAGAGACCCAGTACTTC,CATSDGPQETQYF
TRBV6-6,few,TRBJ1-5,.,TGTGCCAGCAGCTCTTGGGGACGGCCCAGTTCCCTCAATCAGCCCCAGCATTTT,CASSSWGRPSSLNQPQHF
TRBV2,few,TRBJ2-7,TRBD2,TGTGCCAGCATTCTAGCGGGAGGGTTTTACGAGCAGTACTTC,CASILAGGFYEQYF
TRBV24-1,few,TRBJ2-7,.,TGTGCCACCAGTGATTTCACAATCTCCGAGCAGTACTTC,CATSDFTISEQYF
TRBV29-1,.,TRBJ1-2,TRBD1,TGCAGCGTGGGACAGGGAAATCACTATGGCTACACCTTC,CSVGQGNHYGYTF
TRBV7-6,.,TRBJ2-3,TRBD2,TGTGCCAGCAGCTTAAAGACGCGACTAGCGGGGGGACCAGATACGCAGTATTTT,CASSLKTRLAGGPDTQYF
TRBV5-5,few,TRBJ1-4,.,TGTGCCAGCAGCCCGTCGTCAGCAGGGACCATTAATGAAAAACTGTTTTTT,CASSPSSAGTINEKLFF
TRBV2,.,TRBJ2-3,TRBD2,TGTGCCCCCGGCGGACTAGCGGGGTATGCAGATACGCAGTATTTT,CAPGGLAGYADTQYF
TRBV13,.,TRBJ2-5,.,TGTGCCAGCAGTCTACGCTCGGATTACCAAGAGACCCAGTACTTC,CASSLRSDYQETQYF
TRBV10-3,.,TRBJ1-2,.,TGTGCCATCAGTGAGCCCCAGCACCCGAACTATGGCTACACCTTC,CAISEPQHPNYGYTF
TRBV7-9,few,TRBJ1-1,.,TGTGCCAGCAGCTTGGCGGGGGCCACTGAAGCTTTCTTT,CASSLAGATEAFF
TRBV12-3/TRBV12-4,.,TRBJ2-3,TRBD2,TGTGCCAGCAGTTCCCTAGCGGGGGGGAGCACAGATACGCAGTATTTT,CASSSLAGGSTDTQYF
TRBV27,.,TRBJ1-2,TRBD1,TGTGCCAGCAGTTCGGGGGACAGGGGGCCGGGGGCTAACTATGGCTACACCTTC,CASSSGDRGPGANYGYTF
TRBV20-1,.,TRBJ1-2,TRBD1,TGCAGTGCTAGAGGTGGGACAGGGGATGGCTACACCTTC,CSARGGTGDGYTF
TRBV4-1,.,TRBJ2-7,TRBD2,TGCGCCAGCAGCCGCCCCGGGGGGAGCTACGAGCAGTACTTC,CASSRPGGSYEQYF
TRBV13,.,TRBJ1-3,.,TGTGCCAGCAGCTCCCCAGACAGGTTTTCTGGAAACACCATATATTTT,CASSSPDRFSGNTIYF
TRBV27,.,TRBJ2-1,TRBD2,TGTGCCAGCAGTCTAGCGGGAGGTTCGGGTGAGCAGTTCTTC,CASSLAGGSGEQFF
TRBV18,.,TRBJ2-2,.,TGTGCCAGCTCACCATCACTGGCGGAGCTGTTTTTT,CASSPSLAELFF
TRBV7-2,few,TRBJ2-1,TRBD2,TGTGCCAGCAGACAAACGGGACTAGCGGTCCTCAATGAGCAGTTCTTC,CASRQTGLAVLNEQFF
TRBV7-2,few,TRBJ2-1,TRBD2,TGTGCCAGCAGCTCGCAGACTAGCGGACTCATCAATGAGCAGTTCTTC,CASSSQTSGLINEQFF
TRBV7-9,.,TRBJ2-1,.,TGTGCCAGCAGCCGGCCGACTTACAATGAGCAGTTCTTC,CASSRPTYNEQFF
TRBV6-5,.,TRBJ2-1,TRBD2,TGTGCCAGCAGTTACTCGGAGGGAGTAGCGGGAGAGCAGTTCTTC,CASSYSEGVAGEQFF
TRBV12-3/TRBV12-4,.,TRBJ1-1,TRBD1,TGTGCCAGCAGACCTACAGGGGTCGAGGTAGCTTTCTTT,CASRPTGVEVAFF
TRBV4-1,.,TRBJ2-1,.,TGCGCCAGCAGCCCACCGCAGGGCGGGTACAATGAGCAGTTCTTC,CASSPPQGGYNEQFF
TRBV7-2,few,TRBJ1-2,.,TGTGCCAGCAGGTCTGATCCCCACTATGGCTACACCTTC,CASRSDPHYGYTF
TRBV15,.,TRBJ1-2,.,TGTGCCACCGGGAACAGGGCAAGCTATGGCTACACCTTC,CATGNRASYGYTF
TRBV13,.,TRBJ2-2,.,TGTGCCAGTCGGGGCGCCGGGGAGCTGTTTTTT,CASRGAGELFF
TRBV20-1,few,TRBJ2-7,.,TGCAGTGCTAGAGATCGGGACTTATACGAGCAGTACTTC,CSARDRDLYEQYF
TRBV25-1,.,TRBJ2-2,.,TGTGCCAGCAGTGAAACGCCCGGAACCGGGGAGCTGTTTTTT,CASSETPGTGELFF
TRBV30,.,TRBJ1-6,.,TGTGCCTGGAGGGCAGCCAATTCACCCCTCCACTTT,CAWRAANSPLHF
TRBV7-6,.,TRBJ2-1,TRBD2,TGTGCCAGCAGCTTAGGAGTAGCGGGGCCCTACAATGAGCAGTTCTTC,CASSLGVAGPYNEQFF